This T cell receptor (beta chain) was identified during a study of Tregs in tolerant kidney transplant recipients. Germline V gene data show CDR1 as SGDLS and CDR2 as YYNGEE. CDR3 length equals 12 residues. Trimming left V 4 bases short and J 9 bases short, with 8 bases between. Unstimulated Tregs (CD4+CD25+CD127-) and CD4+CD25- non-Tregs were sorted from PBMCs. Before regulatory T cell sorting, thawed PBMCs rested overnight at 37°C in around 200 IU/ml IL-2. The protocol was immunoSEQ multiplex PCR, while the TCRdb copy is restricted to in-frame clones and leaves out a portion. The sample includes fewer than 20,000 clones, roughly four fifths of them seen just once. Study-wide results and limits: Activated donor B cell expansion appeared to reveal the most relevant donor-specific TCRbeta repertoire. Biological reproducibility was not directly addressed, but technical replication error appeared minimal.

As regards this clone: What it binds is unknown.

The receptor's source is a human donor in good health. Material for sequencing was Tregs from blood. The V call is TRBV9, the J call TRBJ1-6, with no clear D. CDR3 amino acids: CASSSVSSPLHF. The CDR3 coding sequence is TGTGCCAGCAGCTCAGTGAGTTCACCCCTCCACTTT.